These 30 T cell receptor beta chains came from one sample sequenced in a study of spatial heterogeneity in lung cancer. Time point reported: sample taken at primary tumor resection. The sequenced material consisted of unsorted whole RNA from tumor, nontumor lung or frozen PBMC. TCRdb called the 5' RACE reads again in MiXCR, with one record for every CDR3 protein. The sample lists 50,000 to 55,000 distinct CDR3 sequences; more than 6.5% were seen once. This specimen was PBMCs, taken at surgery. Source of these receptors: a female donor with early-stage non-small cell lung cancer.

This chain connects TRBV5-1 to TRBJ2-5, with D tentatively TRBD1 (5 bases). V gave up 1 base and J gave up 3 bases, with 10 bases separating them. CDR3 length equals 14 residues. CDR1 is SGHRS and CDR2 is YFSETQ in the germline V gene. The CDR3 bases are TGCGCCAGCAGCTTGATGACAGCTGAAGAGACCCAGTACTTC. Its translation is CASSLMTAEETQYF. The whole variable domain, filled in from reference TRBV5-1 and TRBJ2-5, reads KAGVTQTPRYLIKTRGQQVTLSCSPISGHRSVSWYQQTPGQGLQFLFEYFSETQRNKGNFPGRFSGRQFSNSRSEMNVSTLELGDSALYLCASSLMTAEETQYFGPGTRLLVL.

This clonotype was seen repeatedly, ten times or more. The J gene is TRBJ2-5, the V gene TRBV28; D could derive from TRBD1 or TRBD2 (5 bases each). V lost 2 bases and J lost 2, with 9 bases in between. The V gene's germline CDR1 is MDHEN and CDR2 SYDVKM. This CDR3 is built from 14 residues. The CDR3 DNA follows: TGTGCCAGCAGTTTAATGGGGGTACAAGAGACCCAGTACTTC. This gives the protein CASSLMGVQETQYF. Based on the CDR3 plus reference TRBV28 and TRBJ2-5, the full variable domain is DVKVTQSSRYLVKRTGEKVFLECVQDMDHENMFWYRQDPGLGLRLIYFSYDVKMKEKGDIPEGYSVSREKKERFSLILESASTNQTSMYLCASSLMGVQETQYFGPGTRLLVL.

The J gene is TRBJ2-2, the V gene TRBV7-9; the D gene is possibly TRBD1 (6 bases). CDR1 SEHNR and CDR2 FQNEAQ come from the germline V gene (reference sequence). Between the trimmed V and J ends, which lost 5 bases and 3 bases, there was a span of 13 bases. The CDR3 covers 15 residues. As DNA, the CDR3 is TGTGCCAGCAGCAGGGGGAAAGATTACACCGGGGAGCTGTTTTTT. Translation gives CASSRGKDYTGELFF.

The chain carries TRBV28 and TRBJ2-7; D is possibly TRBD1 (6 bases). This CDR3 comprises 15 residues. V lost 6 bases, J lost 2 bases, and 17 bases lay in between. From germline, CDR1 is MDHEN and CDR2 SYDVKM. DNA for the CDR3: TGTGCCAGCAGACGAGTCGGGGCAGGGGCCTACGAGCAGTACTTC. This translates into CASRRVGAGAYEQYF.

This clonotype appeared many times. V gene TRBV29-1 combines with J gene TRBJ1-2, with TRBD1 as a possible D gene (6 bases). V lost 4 bases and J lost 3, with 12 bases in between. This CDR3 region has 13 residues. Germline V CDR1 and CDR2: SQVTM, ANQGSEA. CDR3 nucleotides: TGCAGCGTTGCACAACAGGGAGACTATGGCTACACCTTC. Protein sequence: CSVAQQGDYGYTF.

The sample holds a few counts of this clonotype. V is TRBV28 and J is TRBJ2-1; tentatively, D is TRBD1 or TRBD2 (6 bases each). V lost 6 bases and J 4 bases, leaving 16 bases between the germline ends. The CDR3 totals 15 residues. CDR1 MDHEN and CDR2 SYDVKM come from the germline V gene. The CDR3 loop reads CASRFPGGVYNEQFF. The CDR3 DNA sequence: TGTGCCAGCAGATTCCCCGGGGGCGTATACAATGAGCAGTTCTTC.

This clonotype was observed at least ten times. The CDR3 here is CAISESTGENYGYTF. The CDR3 DNA reads TGTGCCATCAGTGAGAGCACAGGGGAGAACTATGGCTACACCTTC. The chain employs TRBV10-3 and TRBJ1-2; 7 positions agree with TRBD1. The germline V gene encodes CDR1 ENHRY and CDR2 SYGVKD. This CDR3 has 15 amino acids. Losses at the gene ends were 2 bases for V and 2 bases for J; bases not matched to a gene: 5.

In this sample, this clonotype turned up many times. The chain is built from TRBV5-1 and TRBJ2-6; D perhaps matches TRBD2 (5 bases). CDR1 SGHRS and CDR2 YFSETQ come from the germline V gene. The CDR3 runs to 15 residues. Trimming cost V 7 bases and J 1 base, with 12 bases left between them. CDR3 in amino acids: CASAYRGSGANVLTF. CDR3 nucleotides: TGCGCCAGCGCATATCGGGGATCTGGGGCCAACGTCCTGACTTTC.

This clonotype has at least ten counts. V usage is TRBV29-1 and J usage is TRBJ2-1; a possible D gene is TRBD1 (6 bases). The length of the CDR3 is 14 residues. Per germline, CDR1 SQVTM and CDR2 ANQGSEA. The V gene lost 2 bases and the J gene lost 2 bases, with 10 bases spanning the gap. The CDR3 DNA is TGCAGCGTTGAAAGGGGGAGCCCCTACAATGAGCAGTTCTTC. Amino acid sequence: CSVERGSPYNEQFF.

At least ten counts were recorded for this clonotype. Germline is not matched at one junction end, which may reflect a read error. V and J are TRBV7-9 and TRBJ1-2, with a possible D match to TRBD1 (6 bases). The CDR3 has 14 amino acids. Germline V gene data show CDR1 as SEHNR and CDR2 as FQNEAQ (reference sequence). The CDR3 sequence: CASSSPGAKYGYTF. CDR3 in DNA: TGTGCCAGCAGCTCTCCGGGGGCTAAGTATGGCTACACCTTC. Supplemented by reference TRBV7-9 and TRBJ1-2, the full variable domain reads DTGVSQNPRHKITKRGQNVTFRCDPISEHNRLYWYRQTLGQGPEFLTYFQNEAQLEKSRLLSDRFSAERPKGSFSTLEIQRTEQGDSAMYLCASSSPGAKYGYTFGSGTRLTVV.

This clonotype was seen many times. The V call is TRBV29-1, the J call TRBJ2-7; D is possibly TRBD1 or TRBD2 (5 bases each). The CDR3 sequence is 14 residues long. From germline, CDR1 is SQVTM and CDR2 ANQGSEA. V was cut by 6 bases and J by 3 bases, with 18 bases left in between. The CDR3 DNA reads TGCAGCGTACGTACCGGGACCAACATCTACGAGCAGTACTTC. It encodes CSVRTGTNIYEQYF.

The CDR3 protein is CASSQEWPWGPGRDTEAFF. Here the CDR3 DNA reads TGCGCCAGCAGCCAAGAATGGCCATGGGGGCCAGGTCGGGACACTGAAGCTTTCTTT. The gene calls are TRBV4-1 and TRBJ1-1; perhaps TRBD1 as D (6 bases). V lost 0 bases and J lost 3, with 23 bases in between. Germline V gene data show CDR1 as MGHRA and CDR2 as YSYEKL. CDR3 length: 19 residues.

This sequence joins TRBV6-1 and TRBJ1-5, with TRBD1 matching 12 bases. CDR1 MNHNS and CDR2 SASEGT come from the germline V gene. The CDR3 spans 15 residues. V gave up 6 bases and J gave up 7 bases; unmatched junction bases: 7. DNA for the CDR3: TGTGCCAGCAGCTCCGGGACAGGGGGCATGCAGCCCCAGCATTTT. This sequence encodes CASSSGTGGMQPQHF.

This chain links TRBV6-1 with TRBJ2-2; a weak D match, TRBD2 (6 bases). Germline V gene data show CDR1 as MNHNS and CDR2 as SASEGT. V was cut by 5 bases and J by 5 bases, with 18 bases left in between. CDR3 length: 16 amino acids. CDR3 DNA sequence: TGTGCCAGCAGTTCGGGCGGGGAGGCATTGACCGGGGAGCTGTTTTTT. Translation: CASSSGGEALTGELFF.

The V gene is TRBV6-5, the J gene TRBJ1-5; D is uncertain. The CDR3 consists of 14 residues. Germline loops: CDR1 MNHEY, CDR2 SVGAGI. The V end lost 7 bases, the J end lost 0 bases, and 10 bases lay between the germline ends. CDR3 bases: TGTGCCAGCAAACCGTACTATAGCAATCAGCCCCAGCATTTT. Translation: CASKPYYSNQPQHF.

Regarding this clonotype: A much larger clone sits a single nucleotide away, making a read error possible. This chain links TRBV7-2 with TRBJ1-6; 8 bases map to TRBD1. CDR3 size: 15 residues. Germline-derived CDR1 and CDR2 are SGHTA and FQGNSA. The CDR3 region is CASTSRGRYNSPFHF. CDR3 DNA: TGTGCCAGCACCTCCAGGGGGCGCTATAATTCACCCTTCCACTTT.

The chain has TRBV7-9 and TRBJ2-1; 9 nucleotides agree with TRBD2. Unmatched junction bases numbered 3, after V lost 3 bases and J lost 6 bases. This CDR3 has 14 residues. Germline lookup yields CDR1 SEHNR and CDR2 FQNEAQ (reference sequence). Here the CDR3 DNA reads TGTGCCAGCAGCTTTGCGGGGGGGCTCAATGAGCAGTTCTTC. Translated, it gives CASSFAGGLNEQFF. The whole variable domain, remainder taken from reference TRBV7-9 and TRBJ2-1, is DTGVSQNPRHKITKRGQNVTFRCDPISEHNRLYWYRQTLGQGPEFLTYFQNEAQLEKSRLLSDRFSAERPKGSFSTLEIQRTEQGDSAMYLCASSFAGGLNEQFFGPGTRLTVL.

This clonotype turned up a few times. The chain employs TRBV5-5 and TRBJ2-2; D is uncertain. Between the trimmed V and J ends, which lost 6 bases and 0 bases, there was a span of 12 bases. CDR1 is SGHKS and CDR2 is YYEKEE in the germline V gene (reference sequence). The CDR3 loop spans 15 amino acids. CDR3 sequence: CASTVPPANTGELFF. The CDR3 coding sequence is TGTGCCAGCACAGTCCCCCCAGCGAACACCGGGGAGCTGTTTTTT.

This clonotype was seen repeatedly, ten times or more. The chain combines TRBV5-1 with TRBJ1-2; D unclear. Germline-derived CDR1 and CDR2 are SGHRS and YFSETQ. The CDR3 totals 13 residues. V lost 3 bases, J lost 2 bases, and 8 bases lay in between. CDR3 DNA sequence: TGCGCCAGCAGCTCTGGGCGGAACTATGGCTACACCTTC. Its protein is CASSSGRNYGYTF.

The rearrangement uses TRBV20-1 and TRBJ2-3, with D perhaps matching TRBD2 (5 bases). CDR1 and CDR2 (germline): DFQATT, SNEGSKA (reference sequence). The CDR3 runs 14 residues. Trimming left V 1 base short and J 2 bases short, with 10 bases between. CDR3 coding DNA: TGCAGTGCTAGAGGAAAGCGGTACACAGATACGCAGTATTTT. This codes for CSARGKRYTDTQYF.

This clonotype was recorded at least ten times. CDR3 DNA sequence: TGTGCCAGCAGCTTAACCGGGACAGGGTTAGAGACCCAGTACTTC. Encoded protein: CASSLTGTGLETQYF. The chain couples TRBV12-3 or TRBV12-4 to TRBJ2-5; 9 bases are a match to TRBD1. There are 15 residues in the CDR3. With 6 bases clipped from V and 4 bases from J, the junction kept 9 bases outside the gene matches.

In this sample, this clonotype turned up many times. This CDR3 reads CSARAASGGPGYNEQFF. For the CDR3, the DNA is TGCAGTGCTCGGGCGGCTAGCGGGGGCCCGGGCTACAATGAGCAGTTCTTC. This rearrangement joins TRBV20-1 to TRBJ2-1; 10 nucleotides agree with TRBD2. The CDR3 is 17 residues long. After removal of 5 bases from V and 3 bases from J, the junction contained 13 bases not matched to a gene. Germline V lookup: CDR1 DFQATT, CDR2 SNEGSKA (reference sequence).

This clonotype was counted at least ten times. The rearrangement links TRBV9 to TRBJ2-3, with 8 nucleotides matching TRBD1. With V trimmed by 4 bases and J by 2 bases, 3 bases remained unmatched. The CDR3 covers 14 residues. Germline V gene data show CDR1 as SGDLS and CDR2 as YYNGEE. CDR3 in amino acids: CASSPTGDTDTQYF. The DNA for the CDR3 is TGTGCCAGCAGCCCGACAGGGGACACAGATACGCAGTATTTT.

This clonotype was seen at least ten times. The chain is built from TRBV7-8 and TRBJ2-1, with unresolved D. Germline V gives CDR1 SGHVS, CDR2 FQNEAQ. The CDR3 contains 14 residues. V lost 1 base and J 4 bases, leaving 8 bases between the germline ends. The CDR3 protein is CASSLEHGYNEQFF. CDR3 coding DNA: TGTGCCAGCAGCTTAGAACACGGTTACAATGAGCAGTTCTTC.

The chain is built from TRBV21-1 and TRBJ2-1; the table gives TRBD2 as D, unverified against the DNA. TRBV21-1 is a recognized pseudogene. This CDR3 has 19 residues. The CDR3 region is CASSKVPRLAGGPKDEQFF. For the CDR3, the DNA is TGTGCCAGCAGCAAAGTCCCCCGACTAGCGGGGGGGCCTAAGGATGAGCAGTTCTTC.

This clonotype was recorded at least ten times. This chain joins TRBV29-1 and TRBJ2-7, with unresolved D. Trimming removed 6 bases at V and 11 bases at J, with 17 bases between. Germline V gene sequence: CDR1 SQVTM, CDR2 ANQGSEA. The CDR3 has 11 amino acids. Here the CDR3 DNA reads TGCAGCGTCGAACTCGGTGGAAAAAAGTACTTC. This translates into CSVELGGKKYF.

This clonotype has a count of ten or more. The gene calls are TRBV7-6 and TRBJ2-7; 10 positions match TRBD2. Germline V gene sequence: CDR1 SGHVS, CDR2 FNYEAQ. This CDR3 contains 17 residues. V lost 5 bases, J lost 3 bases, and 13 bases stayed unmatched. The CDR3 is CASSMASGGSINYEQYF. The CDR3 DNA reads TGTGCCAGCAGCATGGCTAGCGGGGGCTCAATAAACTACGAGCAGTACTTC.

At least ten counts were recorded for this clonotype. The chain uses TRBV20-1 and TRBJ2-5; D possibly corresponds to TRBD2 (5 bases). Trimming took 3 bases from V and 5 from J, leaving 13 bases between them. CDR1 is DFQATT and CDR2 is SNEGSKA in the germline V gene (reference sequence). The CDR3 has 13 amino acids. The CDR3 reads CSARERVYETQYF. The DNA of the CDR3 is TGCAGTGCTAGGGAGAGGGTGTACGAGACCCAGTACTTC.

This clonotype was counted at least ten times. The chain employs TRBV7-9 and TRBJ2-7; D unclear. The germline gives CDR1 SEHNR, CDR2 FQNEAQ (reference sequence). V dropped 4 bases and J dropped 0 bases, with 13 bases sitting between them. The CDR3 length is 15 residues. In nucleotides, the CDR3 is TGTGCCAGCAGCTCCCCGTTTGAGGTCTCCTACGAGCAGTACTTC. Its translation is CASSSPFEVSYEQYF.

As to this clonotype: It may be a read error: a sequence one base away is much more abundant. The chain recombines TRBV2 with TRBJ2-4; D is uncertain. The CDR3 spans 14 residues. Looked up from germline, CDR1 is SNHLY and CDR2 is FYNNEI. The CDR3 here is CATSLERAKNIQYF. DNA for the CDR3: TGTGCCACCAGTCTCGAGCGAGCCAAAAACATTCAGTACTTC.